These 13 T cell receptor beta chains came from one sample sequenced in a study of cytomegalovirus exposure and HLA in healthy donors (dated by TCRdb to 2015 to 2018). Receptor libraries were prepared by the immunoSEQ multiplex PCR assay. For the multiplex PCR, a mixture combining 60 forward primers for TCR Vbeta segments and 13 reverse primers for TCR Jbeta segments was used. TCRdb provides this immuneACCESS table in a form limited to in-frame rearrangements. Some clones are lacking; in checked studies, under half of them reflect an unresolved V gene, and why the rest are absent is not known. The sample data list about 35,000 clones, and more than 70% of these were observed just once. Jointly, the top ten make up 7% to 10% of the sample. Sequenced: PBMCs. These receptors were collected from a woman aged 30 to 39 in good health and CMV-seropositive.

The rearrangement uses TRBV12-5 and TRBJ2-1; TRBD1 matches 9 bases. Germline V gives CDR1 LGHNT, CDR2 FRNRAP. Losses at the gene ends were 3 bases for V and 2 bases for J; bases not matched to a gene: 2. The CDR3 is 15 residues long. CDR3 loop: CASGFGQGTYNEQFF. CDR3 in DNA: TGTGCTAGTGGTTTCGGACAGGGGACCTACAATGAGCAGTTCTTC.

This clone was recorded a few times. The J gene is TRBJ1-3, the V gene TRBV29-1, with TRBD1 identical over 9 bases. CDR1 and CDR2 from the germline V gene are SQVTM and ANQGSEA. J gave up 2 bases and V 0 bases, and 8 bases lay outside the gene matches. The CDR3 has 17 residues. CDR3 sequence: CSVEDLLGTGTGNTIYF. The CDR3 DNA is TGCAGCGTTGAAGATCTCTTAGGGACAGGGACTGGAAACACCATATATTTT.

V usage is TRBV18 and J usage is TRBJ2-7, with 8 bases identical to TRBD1. The CDR3 has 14 amino acids. The junction had 6 bases not matched to a gene; V was cut back by 6 bases and J by 2 bases. Germline values: CDR1 KGHSH, CDR2 LQKENI. The CDR3 spells CASSIDRGPYEQYF. CDR3 nucleotide sequence: TGTGCCAGCTCTATAGACAGGGGTCCCTACGAGCAGTACTTC.

The V and J genes are TRBV7-2 and TRBJ2-7; a weak D match, TRBD2 (5 bases). CDR3 length: 15 residues. V dropped 6 bases and J dropped 0 bases, with 15 bases sitting between them. Germline V gene data show CDR1 as SGHTA and CDR2 as FQGNSA. CDR3 region: CASRGSPAHSYEQYF. The DNA for the CDR3 is TGTGCCAGCAGAGGGAGTCCAGCCCACTCCTACGAGCAGTACTTC.

V is TRBV19 and J is TRBJ1-5; perhaps TRBD1 as D (5 bases). The CDR3 has 13 residues. V gave up 7 bases and J gave up 3 bases, with 10 bases separating them. Looked up from germline, CDR1 is LNHDA and CDR2 is SQIVND (reference sequence). CDR3 amino acids: CASTQGLNQPQHF. The CDR3 nucleotides read TGTGCCAGTACCCAGGGCCTCAATCAGCCCCAGCATTTT.

This sequence joins TRBV7-8 and TRBJ1-1; 8 positions agree with TRBD1. V lost 1 base, J lost 6 bases, and 7 bases stayed unmatched. Germline CDR1 is SGHVS and CDR2 is FQNEAQ. The CDR3 spans 15 residues. This CDR3 is CASSLVFKQGAEAFF. The CDR3 DNA follows: TGTGCCAGCAGCTTAGTGTTTAAACAGGGGGCTGAAGCTTTCTTT.

There are a few counts of this clone. The J gene is TRBJ1-4, the V gene TRBV29-1, with 9 bases that match TRBD1. Germline V gives CDR1 SQVTM, CDR2 ANQGSEA. The V gene end was trimmed by 6 bases and the J gene end by 5 bases; junction bases not matched to a gene: 4. This CDR3 has 13 residues. CDR3 residues: CSVLGTGNEKLFF. DNA for the CDR3: TGCAGCGTCCTCGGGACAGGGAATGAAAAACTGTTTTTT.

The chain links TRBV6-1 to TRBJ2-2, with D possibly TRBD1 on 5 matching bases. The CDR3 runs 14 residues. Germline CDR1 is MNHNS and CDR2 is SASEGT. V gave up 7 bases and J gave up 6 bases, with 15 bases separating them. Here the CDR3 reads CASKLSLGPGELFF. In DNA form, the CDR3 reads TGTGCCAGCAAACTAAGCCTGGGGCCCGGGGAGCTGTTTTTT.

This rearrangement joins TRBV5-6 to TRBJ2-1, with D perhaps TRBD2 (6 bases). V lost 2 bases to trimming and J lost 2 bases, with 11 bases between them. The CDR3 covers 15 residues. CDR1 is SGHDT, CDR2 YYEEEE, per germline. The chain's CDR3 is CASSFGGDAYNEQFF. CDR3 nucleotides: TGTGCCAGCAGCTTCGGCGGGGACGCCTACAATGAGCAGTTCTTC.

V gene TRBV6-6 combines with J gene TRBJ1-2, with 7 bases identical to TRBD1. The CDR3 is made up of 13 amino acids. CDR1 is MNHNY, CDR2 SVGAGI, per germline (reference sequence). Trimming cost V 6 bases and J 8 bases; bases outside gene matches: 9. The CDR3 DNA reads as TGTGCCAGCAGCTCCATACAGGGGAACGGCTACACCTTC. Residues: CASSSIQGNGYTF.

The chain recombines TRBV2 with TRBJ2-5; D is ambiguous. The end of the DNA aligns better with TRBJ2-7, so the J call may be wrong. The germline V gene encodes CDR1 SNHLY and CDR2 FYNNEI. The CDR3 length is 11 residues. In DNA, the CDR3 is TGTGCCAGCAGTGATTCCTACGAGCAGTACTTC. This sequence encodes CASSDSYEQYF.

The chain is built from TRBV27 and TRBJ1-5, with D perhaps matching TRBD1 (5 bases). Germline V gives CDR1 MNHEY, CDR2 SMNVEV (reference sequence). This CDR3 contains 14 residues. The V gene lost 3 bases and the J gene lost 5 bases, with 11 bases spanning the gap. CDR3 DNA sequence: TGTGCCAGCAGTTTGGTCTGGGGCGATCAGCCCCAGCATTTT. Protein sequence: CASSLVWGDQPQHF.

This CDR3 reads CASSVAGVHLDEQFF. Here the CDR3 DNA reads TGTGCCAGCAGCGTAGCGGGAGTTCATTTGGATGAGCAGTTCTTC. V is TRBV9 and J is TRBJ2-1, with a tentative D call TRBD2 (6 bases). CDR1 is SGDLS and CDR2 is YYNGEE in the germline V gene. Trimming removed 0 bases from V and 8 bases from J, with 15 bases in between. The CDR3 totals 15 residues. Together with reference TRBV9 and TRBJ2-1, the CDR3 gives the full variable domain: DSGVTQTPKHLITATGQRVTLRCSPRSGDLSVYWYQQSLDQGLQFLIQYYNGEERAKGNILERFSAQQFPDLHSELNLSSLELGDSALYFCASSVAGVHLDEQFFGPGTRLTVL.